This T cell receptor (beta chain) was captured by sequencing in a study of vaccination effects on CD4 cells after COVID-19. Sequencing was performed with immunoSEQ multiplex PCR; in TCRdb, only in-frame clones are kept and a portion is missing. The sample lists around 54,000 clones; approximately 79% were seen once. Regarding this clone: No antigen is known for it.

Sequencing was preceded by expansion of antigen-specific CD4+ T cells with viral peptide pools in the ViraFEST assay. A roughly 10-day culture period preceded the isolation of CD4+ T cells. Testing of the vaccine recipients showed negative nucleocapsid antibodies and no prior SARS-CoV-2 infection. On days 3 and 7, fresh IL-2 medium replaced half the medium. General study results and limits: The authors studied few convalescent patients and collected no early post-infection timepoints. In healthy vaccinees, only 1 of 255 vaccine-induced clones cross-reacted with common cold coronaviruses.

This CDR3 has 13 amino acids. Germline lookup yields CDR1 MNHEY and CDR2 SVGAGI. Losses at the gene ends were 8 bases for V and 8 bases for J; bases not matched to a gene: 8. This specimen was CD4+ T cells from PBMCs cultured with HCoV-229E spike peptides, taken before COVID-19 vaccination. This chain connects TRBV6-5 to TRBJ1-4; 7 bases are a match to TRBD1. This clonotype originated in a human donor who received a COVID-19 vaccine. The CDR3, as DNA: TGTGCCAGCCTCCGGGACAGACGCGAAAAACTGTTTTTT. Translation gives CASLRDRREKLFF.